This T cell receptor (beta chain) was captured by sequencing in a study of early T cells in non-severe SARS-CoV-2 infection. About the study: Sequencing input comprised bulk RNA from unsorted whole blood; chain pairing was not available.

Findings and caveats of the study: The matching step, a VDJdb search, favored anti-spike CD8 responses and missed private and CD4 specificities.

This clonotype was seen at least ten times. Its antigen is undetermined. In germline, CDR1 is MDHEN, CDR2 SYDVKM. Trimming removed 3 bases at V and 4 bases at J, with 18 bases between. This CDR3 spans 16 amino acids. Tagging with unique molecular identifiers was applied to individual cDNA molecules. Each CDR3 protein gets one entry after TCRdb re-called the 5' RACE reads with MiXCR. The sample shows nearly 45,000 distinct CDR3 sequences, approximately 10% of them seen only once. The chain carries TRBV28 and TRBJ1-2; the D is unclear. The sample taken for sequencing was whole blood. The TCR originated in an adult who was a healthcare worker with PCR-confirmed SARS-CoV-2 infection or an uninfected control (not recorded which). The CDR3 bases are TGTGCCAGCAGTTTCGATGCAGCTGGTCTAAGCTATGGCTACACCTTC. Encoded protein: CASSFDAAGLSYGYTF.